Each of the 6 T cell receptor beta chains below was sequenced from the same sample in a study of T-cell reconstitution after alpha-beta-depleted transplantation in children. TCRbeta library construction was performed incorporating unique molecular identifiers. TCRdb independently ran MiXCR on the PCR reads; one entry per CDR3 protein. The repertoire holds over 550,000 distinct CDR3 sequences, with more than 9% as singletons. Material: PBMCs from the stem cell graft donor, obtained from the stem cell graft. The receptors were sampled from a human donor who donated a stem cell graft to a child with acute myeloid leukemia.

This clonotype has only a few counts. The chain employs TRBV28 and TRBJ2-7, with D possibly called TRBD1 or TRBD2 (5 bases each). The V end lost 3 bases, the J end lost 0 bases, and 12 bases lay between the germline ends. There are 15 residues in the CDR3. Germline V gene data show CDR1 as MDHEN and CDR2 as SYDVKM. CDR3 DNA: TGTGCCAGCAGTTTCAACCGGGGCCGCTCCTACGAGCAGTACTTC. Translated, it gives CASSFNRGRSYEQYF.

V and J are TRBV5-6 and TRBJ2-5, with D possibly called TRBD1 or TRBD2 (5 bases each). V lost 1 base, J lost 1 base, and 14 bases lay in between. CDR3 size: 16 residues. Looked up from germline, CDR1 is SGHDT and CDR2 is YYEEEE. CDR3 protein: CASSLLGESGQETQYF. DNA of the CDR3: TGTGCCAGCAGCTTGTTGGGGGAGAGTGGCCAAGAGACCCAGTACTTC.

This clonotype showed up many times. J is TRBJ1-4 and V is TRBV25-1; no reliable D call. Germline V gene data show CDR1 as MGHDK and CDR2 as SYGVNS. The germline V and J ends were trimmed by 0 bases and 8 bases, with 13 bases remaining between them. CDR3 length: 15 residues. The DNA for the CDR3 is TGTGCCAGCAGTGAATATGGGAGGGAGGAGGAAAAACTGTTTTTT. This codes for CASSEYGREEEKLFF.

The chain has TRBV2 and TRBJ2-7; 11 nucleotides match TRBD1. The CDR3 loop spans 15 amino acids. V shed 5 bases, J shed 3 bases, and the junction held 6 bases outside the gene matches. CDR1 is SNHLY, CDR2 FYNNEI, per germline. CDR3 nucleotide sequence: TGTGCCAGCAGTCCGGACAGGGGGCGCGACTACGAGCAGTACTTC. Its translation: CASSPDRGRDYEQYF.

This clonotype was seen at least ten times. Compared with germline, one end of the junction differs, possibly owing to a read error. The CDR3 protein is CASSLVRQGGDFFF. CDR3 DNA: TGTGCCAGCAGCTTAGTAAGACAGGGGGGGGACTTCTTCTTC. V gene TRBV7-2 combines with J gene TRBJ2-7, with 9 bases identical to TRBD1. CDR3 length: 14 residues. Germline CDR1 SGHTA, CDR2 FQGNSA.

V usage is TRBV6-4 and J usage is TRBJ2-1; D may be TRBD2 (6 bases). V was clipped by 5 bases and J by 10 bases, with 15 bases between them. Germline assignment: CDR1 MRHNA and CDR2 SNTAGT. This CDR3 has 13 residues. CDR3 in DNA: TGTGCCAGCAGTATTGGAGCGGGCAGGGAGCAGTTCTTC. It is translated as CASSIGAGREQFF.